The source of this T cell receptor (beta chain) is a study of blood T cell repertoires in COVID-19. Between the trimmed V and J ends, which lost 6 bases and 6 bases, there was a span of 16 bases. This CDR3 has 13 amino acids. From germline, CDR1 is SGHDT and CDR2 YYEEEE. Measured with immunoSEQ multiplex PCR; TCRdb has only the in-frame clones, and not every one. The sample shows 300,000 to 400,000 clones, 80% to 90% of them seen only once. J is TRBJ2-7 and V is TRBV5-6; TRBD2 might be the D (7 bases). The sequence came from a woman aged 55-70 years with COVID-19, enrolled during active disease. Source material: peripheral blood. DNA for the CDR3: TGTGCCAGCACCCTGGTCGGGGGGCGCGAGCAGTACTTC. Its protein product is CASTLVGGREQYF.